The 12 T cell receptor beta chains below all came from one sample that was sequenced in a study of T cell responses to AZD1222 COVID-19 vaccine. Profiling relied on immunoSEQ multiplex PCR, and the TCRdb table lists in-frame clones only, not all of them. The repertoire includes 90,000 or so clones, 80% to 90% of them detected once, and 7.9% sits in the top ten. The sequenced sample was peripheral blood, obtained on day 0 of AZD1222 vaccination. These receptors were obtained from an adult in good health.

The CDR3 DNA reads as TGTGCCAGCAGCCAAGATCACAGGGGGGCCTACGAGCAGTACTTC. Translating gives CASSQDHRGAYEQYF. J is TRBJ2-7 and V is TRBV3-1 (or the pseudogene TRBV3-2), with 8 bases identical to TRBD1. The CDR3 is 15 amino acids. The V and J ends lost 0 bases and 2 bases, in that order; junction bases with no gene match: 3. Germline V gene sequence: CDR1 LGHDT, CDR2 YNNKEL (reference sequence).

The chain uses TRBV7-9 and TRBJ2-5; 7 positions agree with TRBD2. The ends lost 5 bases at V and 5 bases at J; junction bases unmatched: 5. Germline values: CDR1 SEHNR, CDR2 FQNEAQ (reference sequence). The CDR3 extends over 13 amino acids. CDR3 region: CASSQAGSETQYF. The CDR3 DNA reads TGTGCCAGCAGCCAAGCGGGGAGTGAGACCCAGTACTTC. The whole variable domain, filled in from reference TRBV7-9 and TRBJ2-5, reads DTGVSQNPRHKITKRGQNVTFRCDPISEHNRLYWYRQTLGQGPEFLTYFQNEAQLEKSRLLSDRFSAERPKGSFSTLEIQRTEQGDSAMYLCASSQAGSETQYFGPGTRLLVL.

The V and J genes are TRBV7-2 and TRBJ2-2; D unclear. With 1 base removed from V and 1 base from J, the gap between germline ends came to 4 bases. This CDR3 spans 14 amino acids. Germline loops: CDR1 SGHTA, CDR2 FQGNSA. The CDR3 is CASSLVQNTGELFF. For the CDR3, the DNA is TGTGCCAGCAGCTTAGTACAGAACACCGGGGAGCTGTTTTTT. Filled out from reference TRBV7-2 and TRBJ2-2, the complete variable domain reads GAGVSQSPSNKVTEKGKDVELRCDPISGHTALYWYRQSLGQGLEFLIYFQGNSAPDKSGLPSDRFSAERTGGSVSTLTIQRTQQEDSAVYLCASSLVQNTGELFFGEGSRLTVL.

CDR3 DNA: TGTGCCAGCTCAACAAGAATGTCCGGGACAGGGCTCACTCGCTTCACAGATACGCAGTATTTT. Protein sequence: CASSTRMSGTGLTRFTDTQYF. The V call is TRBV18, the J call TRBJ2-3, with TRBD1 identical over 9 bases. CDR3 length: 21 residues. Looked up from germline, CDR1 is KGHSH and CDR2 is LQKENI. Trimming took 5 bases from V and 2 from J; bases not matched to a gene: 23.

This CDR3 reads CASSAGFNQPQHF. CDR3 coding DNA: TGCGCCAGCAGTGCAGGTTTTAATCAGCCCCAGCATTTT. The chain carries TRBV4-1 and TRBJ1-5, with no clear D. V was clipped by 6 bases and J by 4 bases, with 10 bases between them. Germline V lookup: CDR1 MGHRA, CDR2 YSYEKL. CDR3 size: 13 residues.

In its sample, this clone was seen a few times. The V and J genes are TRBV28 and TRBJ2-7; tentatively, D is TRBD1 or TRBD2 (7 bases each). This CDR3 contains 15 residues. Trimming removed 7 bases at V and 7 bases at J, with 23 bases between. Germline lookup yields CDR1 MDHEN and CDR2 SYDVKM. The CDR3 loop is CASTLTGEGVKEQYF. CDR3 in DNA: TGTGCCAGCACCCTTACAGGGGAGGGTGTCAAAGAGCAGTACTTC.

The rearrangement joins TRBV27 to TRBJ2-1; 12 bases align to TRBD2. Germline V gene sequence: CDR1 MNHEY, CDR2 SMNVEV (reference sequence). The CDR3 contains 15 residues. With V trimmed by 2 bases and J by 7 bases, 3 bases remained unmatched. The CDR3 bases are TGTGCCAGCAGTTTAGGTCTAGCGGGGGGGAATGAGCAGTTCTTC. Translation: CASSLGLAGGNEQFF.

The V gene is TRBV10-3, the J gene TRBJ1-2, with 7 bases lining up with TRBD1. The length of the CDR3 is 12 residues. The J segment lost 8 bases and the V segment lost 1 base, leaving 1 base of the junction unmatched. Germline V gives CDR1 ENHRY, CDR2 SYGVKD. Here the CDR3 reads CAISEYRGGYTF. In nucleotides, the CDR3 is TGTGCCATCAGTGAGTACAGGGGCGGCTACACCTTC.

V and J are TRBV5-1 and TRBJ2-7; 8 bases line up with TRBD2. V lost 0 bases to trimming and J lost 0 bases; unmatched junction nucleotides: 2. CDR3 length: 15 residues. Germline values: CDR1 SGHRS, CDR2 YFSETQ. This CDR3 is CASSLGSGGSYEQYF. For the CDR3, the DNA is TGCGCCAGCAGCTTGGGGAGCGGGGGCTCCTACGAGCAGTACTTC.

CDR3 nucleotides: TGTGCCAGCAGCAACCCCAATCAGCCCCAGCATTTT. Translating gives CASSNPNQPQHF. V and J are TRBV28 and TRBJ1-5; D gene ambiguous. CDR3 length equals 12 residues. Germline V lookup: CDR1 MDHEN, CDR2 SYDVKM. V lost 6 bases, J lost 3 bases, and 6 bases lay in between. The variable domain in full, with the rest retrieved from reference TRBV28 and TRBJ1-5, is DVKVTQSSRYLVKRTGEKVFLECVQDMDHENMFWYRQDPGLGLRLIYFSYDVKMKEKGDIPEGYSVSREKKERFSLILESASTNQTSMYLCASSNPNQPQHFGDGTRLSIL.

The chain links TRBV6-2 or TRBV6-3 to TRBJ2-1, with 7 bases that match TRBD2. V lost 5 bases to trimming and J lost 9 bases; unmatched junction nucleotides: 10. Germline CDR1 reads MNHEY; CDR2 reads SVGEGT. CDR3 length equals 14 residues. CDR3 bases: TGTGCCAGCAGTAACACCGGGACTACGGTTGAGCAGTTCTTC. As protein: CASSNTGTTVEQFF.

The chain uses TRBV5-1 and TRBJ2-7; 8 nucleotides match TRBD1. Trimming at V came to 7 bases and at J to 5 bases, leaving 8 bases not matched to a gene. Germline-derived CDR1 and CDR2 are SGHRS and YFSETQ. The CDR3 consists of 13 residues. CDR3 sequence: CASANGQGHEQYF. CDR3 DNA: TGCGCCAGCGCCAACGGACAGGGCCACGAGCAGTACTTC.